The 17 T cell receptor beta chains presented below share a single source sample, sequenced in a study of neurological immune-mediated disorders. TCRdb analysed the 5' RACE reads with MiXCR anew, one entry per CDR3 protein. This sample has approximately 80,000 distinct CDR3 sequences, with 4.3% found just once. As for time point: longitudinal time-point 3. Sample: PBMCs. The source of these receptors is a woman in her fifties or sixties with multiple sclerosis.

This clonotype was counted at least ten times. The V call is TRBV20-1, the J call TRBJ2-7, with D hard to call. Germline values: CDR1 DFQATT, CDR2 SNEGSKA (reference sequence). V lost 6 bases to trimming and J lost 2 bases, with 14 bases between them. CDR3 size: 13 residues. CDR3: CSASGRTTYEQYF. CDR3 sequence (DNA): TGCAGTGCCTCGGGCAGGACGACCTACGAGCAGTACTTC.

This clonotype occurred many times. The chain links TRBV29-1 to TRBJ2-7; 8 bases are a match to TRBD1. Germline V gene sequence: CDR1 SQVTM, CDR2 ANQGSEA. CDR3 length: 14 residues. V lost 6 bases and J lost 0; bases outside the gene matches: 7. This CDR3 is CSVARQGRSYEQYF. The DNA for the CDR3 is TGCAGCGTCGCTAGACAGGGGCGCTCCTACGAGCAGTACTTC.

This clonotype was observed at least ten times. CDR3 protein: CASNPPWENTGELFF. CDR3 in DNA: TGTGCCAGCAATCCCCCGTGGGAGAACACCGGGGAGCTGTTTTTT. This chain joins TRBV6-5 and TRBJ2-2; D unclear. V dropped 7 bases and J dropped 1 base, with 13 bases sitting between them. CDR1 is MNHEY, CDR2 SVGAGI, per germline. The CDR3 runs 15 residues.

This clonotype has a count of ten or more. J is TRBJ1-2 and V is TRBV5-1, with 8 nucleotides matching TRBD1. This CDR3 has 13 amino acids. CDR1 and CDR2 (germline): SGHRS, YFSETQ. The J segment lost 7 bases and the V segment lost 4 bases, leaving 6 bases of the junction unmatched. The CDR3 nucleotides read TGCGCCAGCAGCCTGACAGGGGTAACTGGCTACACCTTC. Residues: CASSLTGVTGYTF.

This clonotype was observed at least ten times. The J gene is TRBJ1-2, the V gene TRBV7-2, with TRBD1 matching over 10 bases. CDR3 length equals 14 residues. V gave up 6 bases and J gave up 5 bases; unmatched junction bases: 6. Germline CDR1 is SGHTA and CDR2 is FQGNSA. The CDR3 sequence is CASSGQGVGYGYTF. CDR3 DNA: TGTGCCAGCAGTGGACAGGGGGTTGGATATGGCTACACCTTC.

This clonotype came up many times. This rearrangement joins TRBV5-6 to TRBJ2-1, with 10 bases matching TRBD2. The germline V gene has CDR1 SGHDT and CDR2 YYEEEE. V trimming: 4 bases; J trimming: 5 bases; junction bases outside the gene matches: 6. The CDR3 has 15 amino acids. This chain's CDR3 is CASSIRLAGHNEQFF. The CDR3 DNA sequence: TGTGCCAGCAGCATCAGACTAGCGGGCCACAATGAGCAGTTCTTC. The complete variable domain, with remaining parts taken from reference TRBV5-6 and TRBJ2-1, reads DAGVTQSPTHLIKTRGQQVTLRCSPKSGHDTVSWYQQALGQGPQFIFQYYEEEERQRGNFPDRFSGHQFPNYSSELNVNALLLGDSALYLCASSIRLAGHNEQFFGPGTRLTVL.

This clonotype occurred many times. This chain connects TRBV7-9 to TRBJ2-7; TRBD2 agrees at 9 bases. In germline, CDR1 is SEHNR, CDR2 FQNEAQ (reference sequence). After removal of 0 bases from V and 8 bases from J, the junction contained 5 bases not matched to a gene. This CDR3 spans 14 amino acids. CDR3 amino acids: CASSLAAGGSQQYF. The CDR3 nucleotides are TGTGCCAGCAGCTTAGCAGCGGGGGGCTCGCAGCAGTACTTC.

This clonotype was detected many times. The chain is built from TRBV5-1 and TRBJ2-5; 8 bases align to TRBD1. The germline gives CDR1 SGHRS, CDR2 YFSETQ. V was pared by 4 bases and J by 4 bases, with 6 bases of the junction left unmatched. This CDR3 is built from 14 residues. For the CDR3, the DNA is TGCGCCAGCAGCAGAACGGACAGGGCAGAGACCCAGTACTTC. Residues: CASSRTDRAETQYF.

This clonotype was counted ten times or more. This chain links TRBV27 with TRBJ1-1; 10 nucleotides match TRBD1. The germline V gene encodes CDR1 MNHEY and CDR2 SMNVEV (reference sequence). With V trimmed by 5 bases and J by 6 bases, 6 bases remained unmatched. The CDR3 is 14 residues long. Written as DNA, the CDR3 is TGTGCCAGCAGTCGGGACAGGGGTTACTCTGAAGCTTTCTTT. Translated, it gives CASSRDRGYSEAFF.

There are many counts of this clonotype. The chain joins TRBV7-9 to TRBJ2-3; TRBD2 might be the D (5 bases). The CDR3 sequence is 15 residues long. In germline, CDR1 is SEHNR, CDR2 FQNEAQ (reference sequence). Trimming took 4 bases from V and 4 from J, leaving 15 bases between them. CDR3 in DNA: TGTGCCAGCAGCTCCGGGCTAGAAGCGGCAGATACGCAGTATTTT. Encoded protein: CASSSGLEAADTQYF.

This clonotype has at least ten counts. The V and J genes are TRBV18 and TRBJ1-2, with 8 positions matching TRBD1. V trimming: 2 bases; J trimming: 3 bases; junction bases outside the gene matches: 11. Germline V gene sequence: CDR1 KGHSH, CDR2 LQKENI. The CDR3 runs to 17 residues. CDR3 region: CASSPVVTGANHYGYTF. CDR3 DNA sequence: TGTGCCAGCTCACCAGTAGTGACAGGGGCGAACCACTATGGCTACACCTTC. The variable domain in full, with the rest retrieved from reference TRBV18 and TRBJ1-2, is NAGVMQNPRHLVRRRGQEARLRCSPMKGHSHVYWYRQLPEEGLKFMVYLQKENIIDESGMPKERFSAEFPKEGPSILRIQQVVRGDSAAYFCASSPVVTGANHYGYTFGSGTRLTVV.

The table lists this clonotype with many counts. The rearrangement uses TRBV20-1 and TRBJ2-7; TRBD1 or TRBD2 may be the D gene (5 bases each). CDR3 length: 12 amino acids. Trimming removed 2 bases from V and 3 bases from J, with 8 bases in between. Per the germline V gene, CDR1 is DFQATT and CDR2 is SNEGSKA (reference sequence). The CDR3 DNA follows: TGCAGTGCTAGAAGAGGGGTCTACGAGCAGTACTTC. Its protein is CSARRGVYEQYF.

This clonotype was counted many times. This chain links TRBV2 with TRBJ1-4; 7 positions agree with TRBD1. The CDR3 runs to 13 residues. V lost 6 bases to trimming and J lost 7 bases; unmatched junction nucleotides: 5. From germline, CDR1 is SNHLY and CDR2 FYNNEI. CDR3 nucleotide sequence: TGTGCCAGCAGACCCGGGACAGCTGAAAAACTGTTTTTT. This encodes CASRPGTAEKLFF.

This clonotype was observed many times. The chain has TRBV5-1 and TRBJ1-6, with TRBD1 matching 7 bases. Germline CDR1 is SGHRS and CDR2 is YFSETQ. Unmatched junction bases numbered 8, after V lost 2 bases and J lost 6 bases. The CDR3 runs 16 residues. The chain's CDR3 is CASSFTRGQSNSPLHF. CDR3 coding DNA: TGCGCCAGCAGCTTCACTAGGGGGCAGAGTAATTCACCCCTCCACTTT.

The sample holds many counts of this clonotype. V and J are TRBV6-5 and TRBJ1-1; TRBD1 agrees at 9 bases. Unmatched junction bases numbered 6, after V lost 4 bases and J lost 9 bases. This CDR3 has 13 amino acids. Germline CDR1 reads MNHEY; CDR2 reads SVGAGI. DNA for the CDR3: TGTGCCAGCAGTTTCTTGGGACAGGGCCAAGCTTTCTTT. This sequence encodes CASSFLGQGQAFF.

This clonotype was picked up many times. The V call is TRBV3-1, the J call TRBJ2-1, with D uncertain. The CDR3 is made up of 13 amino acids. Germline-derived CDR1 and CDR2 are LGHDT and YNNKEL (reference sequence). The V end was cut by 6 bases, the J end by 3 bases, with 9 bases between. DNA of the CDR3: TGTGCCAGCAGGGGCCCGTTCTACAATGAGCAGTTCTTC. Protein: CASRGPFYNEQFF.

This clonotype was detected many times. CDR3: CASSLAGVYGYTF. The CDR3 region has the DNA TGTGCCAGCAGTTTAGCAGGGGTCTATGGCTACACCTTC. The gene calls are TRBV28 and TRBJ1-2; D is perhaps TRBD1 (6 bases). Germline loops: CDR1 MDHEN, CDR2 SYDVKM. The CDR3 spans 13 residues. Between the trimmed V and J ends, which lost 2 bases and 4 bases, there was a span of 8 bases.